This T cell receptor beta chain was recovered during a study of cytomegalovirus exposure and HLA in healthy donors. Assay used: immunoSEQ multiplex PCR; TCRdb lists only in-frame clones, some missing. The sample has more than 80,000 clones, roughly 90% seen once. Trimming took 5 bases from V and 0 from J, leaving 8 bases between them. The CDR3 covers 14 residues. From germline, CDR1 is MDHEN and CDR2 SYDVKM. This rearrangement joins TRBV28 to TRBJ1-3; the D gene is possibly TRBD1 (5 bases). Sample: PBMCs. This receptor was taken from a young woman in good health and CMV-seropositive. The CDR3 is CASSPGGSGNTIYF. The CDR3 nucleotides read TGTGCCAGCAGTCCCGGGGGCTCTGGAAACACCATATATTTT.